This T cell receptor beta chain originates from a study of blood T cell repertoires in COVID-19. Study summary: The United States, Italy and Spain provided the acute and convalescent COVID-19 samples. T cells, B-cell-depleted T cells, or PBMCs supplied cDNA or gDNA.

Per the original methods: Reference gene primers were amplified, and this amplification served to estimate nucleated cell counts. Generated by immunoSEQ multiplex PCR, the TCRdb table keeps only in-frame clones and is missing some. The DNA was the basis for D and trimming; V, J and clone size are from that table. Of almost 350,000 clones listed, more than 70% are singletons. Seattle cases were enrolled at active infection and followed longitudinally. This receptor was taken from an older woman with COVID-19, enrolled during active disease. The sequencing input was peripheral blood.

CDR3 in amino acids: CAISEGTPNTEAFF. The CDR3 nucleotides read TGTGCCATCAGTGAAGGGACACCTAACACTGAAGCTTTCTTT. The gene calls are TRBV10-3 and TRBJ1-1; perhaps TRBD1 as D (6 bases). V shed 3 bases and J shed 2 bases, with 10 bases lying between them. The germline V gene has CDR1 ENHRY and CDR2 SYGVKD. This CDR3 has 14 residues.